The 27 T cell receptor beta chains given below trace back to one sample, sequenced in a study of blood T cell repertoires in COVID-19 (dated by TCRdb to about 2020). The library relied on the immunoSEQ multiplex PCR assay. TCRdb took over this immuneACCESS table, retaining in-frame rearrangements with V and J assigned. Such tables are incomplete; in checked studies, under half of the missing clones stem from an unresolved V gene, and the remainder is unexplained. Within this sample are 85,000 to 100,000 clones, with 88% of them counted one time only. Of the sample, around 2% falls within the top ten clones. The material sequenced was peripheral blood. Receptors were obtained from a man aged 50 to 59 with COVID-19, enrolled during active disease.

V and J are TRBV15 and TRBJ1-1; D not resolved. The ends were cut back, 0 bases at V and 3 bases at J, with 11 bases in the middle. This CDR3 is 15 amino acids long. The germline gives CDR1 LNHNV, CDR2 YYDKDF (reference sequence). CDR3 nucleotide sequence: TGTGCCACCAGCAGAGATCCCGGGAGTCACACTGAAGCTTTCTTT. It specifies CATSRDPGSHTEAFF.

This rearrangement joins TRBV3-1 (or the pseudogene TRBV3-2) to TRBJ2-6; D possibly corresponds to TRBD1 (5 bases). CDR1 and CDR2 from the germline V gene are LGHDT and YNNKEL (reference sequence). This CDR3 has 15 residues. Between the trimmed V and J ends, which lost 4 bases and 4 bases, there was a span of 11 bases. CDR3 amino acids: CASSPRTTGANVLTF. The CDR3 DNA is TGTGCCAGCAGCCCCCGGACAACAGGGGCCAACGTCCTGACTTTC.

This rearrangement joins TRBV28 to TRBJ2-2; 8 nucleotides agree with TRBD2. Germline V gene lookup returns CDR1 MDHEN and CDR2 SYDVKM. The CDR3 has 19 amino acids. V shed 6 bases and J 3 bases; nucleotides not matched to a gene: 18. For the CDR3, the DNA is TGTGCCAGCAGCTCCCGCGACTTTTCGGGGGGGCCGGACACCGGGGAGCTGTTTTTT. Protein: CASSSRDFSGGPDTGELFF.

This clone was picked up a small number of times. CDR3 protein: CASSFIRGISYEQYF. In DNA form, the CDR3 reads TGTGCCAGCAGTTTCATCAGGGGGATTTCCTACGAGCAGTACTTC. V usage is TRBV27 and J usage is TRBJ2-7; 7 positions agree with TRBD1. The J segment lost 1 base and the V segment lost 3 bases, leaving 6 bases of the junction unmatched. In germline, CDR1 is MNHEY, CDR2 SMNVEV (reference sequence). The CDR3 is made up of 15 amino acids.

This chain uses TRBV25-1 with TRBJ2-2, with D possibly being TRBD1 (6 bases). The CDR3 spans 15 residues. V shed 1 base and J shed 8 bases, with 14 bases lying between them. Germline V gene sequence: CDR1 MGHDK, CDR2 SYGVNS. The CDR3 region is CASSESYQGLGELFF. The CDR3 nucleotides are TGTGCCAGCAGTGAATCATATCAGGGGTTGGGGGAGCTGTTTTTT. Looking up the rest from reference TRBV25-1 and TRBJ2-2 gives the full variable domain: EADIYQTPRYLVIGTGKKITLECSQTMGHDKMYWYQQDPGMELHLIHYSYGVNSTEKGDLSSESTVSRIRTEHFPLTLESARPSHTSQYLCASSESYQGLGELFFGEGSRLTVL.

The gene calls are TRBV13 and TRBJ2-7; 8 bases fit TRBD1. This CDR3 contains 13 residues. Trimming at V came to 5 bases and at J to 3 bases, leaving 3 bases not matched to a gene. The V gene's germline CDR1 is PRHDT and CDR2 FYEKMQ (reference sequence). The CDR3 DNA reads TGTGCCAGCAGCCCCGGACAGGGCTACGAGCAGTACTTC. This codes for CASSPGQGYEQYF.

The chain employs TRBV10-3 and TRBJ1-2; no firm D call. The CDR3 covers 12 residues. V lost 3 bases, J lost 3 bases, and 5 bases lay in between. Looked up from germline, CDR1 is ENHRY and CDR2 is SYGVKD. The DNA for the CDR3 is TGTGCCATCAGTGACCTAGACTATGGCTACACCTTC. Its protein is CAISDLDYGYTF.

This clone is a singleton in its sample. The chain combines TRBV2 with TRBJ1-5, with 8 nucleotides matching TRBD1. V was clipped by 7 bases and J by 0 bases; unmatched bases: 8. Per germline, CDR1 SNHLY and CDR2 FYNNEI. The length of the CDR3 is 16 residues. DNA for the CDR3: TGTGCCAGCAAAGGGGACAGGCGATATAGCAATCAGCCCCAGCATTTT. This translates into CASKGDRRYSNQPQHF.

The rearrangement joins TRBV9 to TRBJ2-2; 8 nucleotides agree with TRBD2. Per germline, CDR1 SGDLS and CDR2 YYNGEE. CDR3 length: 15 residues. V trimming: 0 bases; J trimming: 4 bases; junction bases outside the gene matches: 2. The CDR3 loop is CASSVAGGPTGELFF. The CDR3, as DNA: TGTGCCAGCAGCGTAGCGGGGGGGCCCACCGGGGAGCTGTTTTTT.

This chain joins TRBV28 and TRBJ1-4; D gene uncertain. The CDR3 runs to 15 residues. Trimming took 3 bases from V and 2 from J, leaving 10 bases between them. CDR1 MDHEN and CDR2 SYDVKM come from the germline V gene. CDR3 loop: CASSFPAGTNEKLFF. CDR3 coding DNA: TGTGCCAGCAGTTTCCCGGCGGGGACTAATGAAAAACTGTTTTTT.

The genes are TRBV2 and TRBJ1-1; tentatively, D is TRBD1 (5 bases). V was clipped by 3 bases and J by 4 bases, with 12 bases between them. This CDR3 comprises 14 residues. Per germline, CDR1 SNHLY and CDR2 FYNNEI. The CDR3, as DNA: TGTGCCAGCAGTGAGGGTCGCCAGGGCACTGAAGCTTTCTTT. Protein: CASSEGRQGTEAFF.

The CDR3 spells CAWTGTANSPLHF. CDR3 coding DNA: TGTGCCTGGACAGGGACAGCTAATTCACCCCTCCACTTT. The gene calls are TRBV30 and TRBJ1-6; 7 nucleotides line up with TRBD1. The CDR3 runs 13 residues. Germline lookup yields CDR1 GTSNPN and CDR2 SVGIG (reference sequence). J lost 6 bases, V lost 4 bases, and 3 bases had no gene match.

The chain joins TRBV3-1 (or the pseudogene TRBV3-2) to TRBJ2-1, with TRBD2 matching over 8 bases. The CDR3 covers 17 residues. Trimming took 4 bases from V and 1 from J; bases not matched to a gene: 9. Germline V gene sequence: CDR1 LGHDT, CDR2 YNNKEL (reference sequence). CDR3 in DNA: TGTGCCAGCAGCCCCCTACGCAGCGGGGGTTCCTACAATGAGCAGTTCTTC. This sequence encodes CASSPLRSGGSYNEQFF.

The J gene is TRBJ2-3, the V gene TRBV4-3; D is perhaps TRBD2 (5 bases). The CDR3 spans 15 residues. V dropped 4 bases and J dropped 8 bases, with 19 bases sitting between them. Germline CDR1 LGHNA, CDR2 YSLEER. The CDR3 loop reads CASSLYEGTAGTQYF. For the CDR3, the DNA is TGCGCCAGCAGCCTGTACGAGGGTACCGCAGGTACGCAGTATTTT.

This clone was picked up a small number of times. This sequence joins TRBV2 and TRBJ1-2, with D perhaps matching TRBD1 (5 bases). This CDR3 comprises 15 residues. CDR1 and CDR2 (germline): SNHLY, FYNNEI. V gave up 3 bases and J gave up 2 bases, with 13 bases separating them. Written as DNA, the CDR3 is TGTGCCAGCAGTGATGGTGGGGCTACCAACTATGGCTACACCTTC. Translation: CASSDGGATNYGYTF.

This chain links TRBV5-8 with TRBJ2-3; D may be TRBD2 (5 bases). V lost 3 bases to trimming and J lost 2 bases, with 16 bases between them. Germline CDR1 is SGHTS and CDR2 is YDEGEE. The CDR3 runs 16 residues. CDR3 in DNA: TGTGCCAGCAGCTCGGGATACAAGGGATCCACAGATACGCAGTATTTT. Amino acid sequence: CASSSGYKGSTDTQYF.

J is TRBJ2-1 and V is TRBV10-1; a weak D match, TRBD1 (5 bases). The CDR3 loop spans 12 amino acids. V shed 3 bases and J shed 5 bases, with 5 bases lying between them. CDR1 is WNHNN and CDR2 is SYGVQD in the germline V gene (reference sequence). CDR3 region: CASSDRDNEQFF. CDR3 sequence (DNA): TGCGCCAGCAGTGACAGGGACAATGAGCAGTTCTTC.

The gene calls are TRBV7-9 and TRBJ1-3; no firm D call. Trimming cost V 2 bases and J 0 bases, with 5 bases left between them. Germline CDR1 reads SEHNR; CDR2 reads FQNEAQ (reference sequence). The CDR3 runs to 14 residues. The CDR3 nucleotides read TGTGCCAGCAGCTTAACGGTCTCTGGAAACACCATATATTTT. Encoded protein: CASSLTVSGNTIYF.

This clone was counted a single time. V and J are TRBV6-1 and TRBJ1-2; weak D call: TRBD1 (5 bases). In germline, CDR1 is MNHNS, CDR2 SASEGT. The CDR3 contains 15 residues. V shed 6 bases and J shed 4 bases, with 18 bases lying between them. The CDR3 sequence: CASRMQGGVAYGYTF. The CDR3 DNA reads as TGTGCCAGCAGAATGCAGGGTGGGGTAGCCTATGGCTACACCTTC.

The genes are TRBV7-2 and TRBJ2-7, with D uncertain. Per germline, CDR1 SGHTA and CDR2 FQGNSA. The CDR3 has 16 amino acids. Between the trimmed V and J ends, which lost 1 base and 1 base, there was a span of 14 bases. The CDR3 region is CASSLGSTDSSYEQYF. The CDR3 coding sequence is TGTGCCAGCAGCTTAGGTTCTACAGATTCTTCCTACGAGCAGTACTTC.

The chain joins TRBV12-3 or TRBV12-4 to TRBJ1-2; no clear D gene. The V gene lost 2 bases and the J gene lost 2 bases, with 6 bases spanning the gap. The CDR3 spans 13 residues. The CDR3 DNA sequence: TGTGCCAGCAGTTTAATGCGAAACTATGGCTACACCTTC. Protein: CASSLMRNYGYTF.

This chain links TRBV27 with TRBJ2-7; 7 bases map to TRBD2. From germline, CDR1 is MNHEY and CDR2 SMNVEV (reference sequence). The CDR3 covers 14 residues. V was pared by 6 bases and J by 2 bases, with 7 bases of the junction left unmatched. The DNA of the CDR3 is TGTGCCAGCAGCTCCGGTCGGGGGGCCTACGAGCAGTACTTC. It yields the protein CASSSGRGAYEQYF.

This clone was detected only once. The chain employs TRBV7-8 and TRBJ2-1; 7 bases map to TRBD2. This CDR3 comprises 12 residues. V gave up 5 bases and J gave up 8 bases; unmatched junction bases: 3. Germline CDR1 reads SGHVS; CDR2 reads FQNEAQ. The CDR3 DNA reads TGTGCCAGCAGCCTGGGGGGGGATGAGCAGTTCTTC. Encoded protein: CASSLGGDEQFF.

The chain recombines TRBV19 with TRBJ1-2; TRBD1 matches 7 bases. The CDR3 loop spans 14 amino acids. CDR1 is LNHDA and CDR2 is SQIVND in the germline V gene (reference sequence). The V gene end was trimmed by 2 bases and the J gene end by 3 bases; junction bases not matched to a gene: 3. The CDR3 nucleotides read TGTGCCAGTAGTATATACAGGGGAGACTATGGCTACACCTTC. Amino acid sequence: CASSIYRGDYGYTF.

A single count supports this clone. The chain links TRBV27 to TRBJ1-6; the D gene is possibly TRBD1 (5 bases). This CDR3 spans 14 amino acids. V lost 3 bases, J lost 7 bases, and 10 bases lay in between. The germline V gene encodes CDR1 MNHEY and CDR2 SMNVEV (reference sequence). CDR3 sequence: CASSFGGGNSPLHF. CDR3 DNA: TGTGCCAGCAGTTTTGGGGGGGGGAATTCACCCCTCCACTTT.

The rearrangement joins TRBV18 to TRBJ2-5, with a possible D match to TRBD2 (6 bases). The V end lost 7 bases, the J end lost 2 bases, and 11 bases lay between the germline ends. CDR1 is KGHSH, CDR2 LQKENI, per germline. This CDR3 has 13 residues. The CDR3 sequence is CASFKGRQETQYF. The CDR3 bases are TGTGCCAGCTTTAAGGGGAGGCAAGAGACCCAGTACTTC.

The gene calls are TRBV6-6 and TRBJ1-5; D might be TRBD1 (6 bases). The length of the CDR3 is 14 residues. Trimming shortened V by 4 bases and J by 9 bases, and 16 bases separated the two germline ends. Germline V gives CDR1 MNHNY, CDR2 SVGAGI (reference sequence). CDR3 residues: CASSSQGYVPPQHF. CDR3 coding DNA: TGTGCCAGCAGTTCCCAGGGGTACGTTCCGCCCCAGCATTTT.